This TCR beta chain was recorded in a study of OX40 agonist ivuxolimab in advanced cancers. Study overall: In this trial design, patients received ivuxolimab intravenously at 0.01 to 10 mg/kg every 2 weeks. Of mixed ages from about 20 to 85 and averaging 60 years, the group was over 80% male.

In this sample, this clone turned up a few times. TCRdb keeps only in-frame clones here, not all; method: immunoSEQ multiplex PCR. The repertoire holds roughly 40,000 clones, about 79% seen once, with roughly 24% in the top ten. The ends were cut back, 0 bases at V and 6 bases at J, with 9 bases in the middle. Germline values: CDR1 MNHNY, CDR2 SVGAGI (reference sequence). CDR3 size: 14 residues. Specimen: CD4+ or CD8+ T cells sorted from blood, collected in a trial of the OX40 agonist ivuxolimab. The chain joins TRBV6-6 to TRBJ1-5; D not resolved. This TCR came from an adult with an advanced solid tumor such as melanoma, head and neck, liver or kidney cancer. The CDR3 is CASSYSGGIQPQHF. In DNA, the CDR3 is TGTGCCAGCAGTTACTCGGGCGGAATTCAGCCCCAGCATTTT.